This T cell receptor (beta chain) was captured by sequencing in a study of shared clonotypes between healthy human individuals. General study findings and limits: Donor scarcity curtailed the genetic and exposure-history diversity represented herein. Naive subsets tended to show greater estimated richness than memory subsets.

This CDR3 comprises 12 residues. From germline, CDR1 is SNHLY and CDR2 FYNNEI. V was cut by 8 bases and J by 2 bases, with 9 bases left in between. Genomic DNA from each subset was divided evenly over several immunoSEQ plates. Replicate sorted-subset PCRs were loaded with 150 to 200 ng DNA, 31,000 or so T cell genomes. The repertoire was sequenced with immunoSEQ multiplex PCR; TCRdb's copy has only in-frame clones and lacks some. In the table there are about 960,000 clones, 76% of which are singletons. Notes on this clone: The antigen remains undetermined.

The sequence was collected from a man younger than 35 in good health. The sequenced sample consisted of memory CD4+ T cells sorted from blood. The subset denotes: CD45RA-negative fraction. This sequence joins TRBV2 and TRBJ1-2; D is undetermined. The CDR3 sequence is CASGGLNYGYTF. The CDR3, as DNA: TGTGCCAGCGGAGGACTGAACTATGGCTACACCTTC.